This T cell receptor (beta chain) was retrieved from a study of PD-1 blockade in mismatch repair-deficient tumors. Germline V gives CDR1 KGHSH, CDR2 LQKENI. Trimming pared 2 bases from V and 0 bases from J, leaving 14 bases between. The CDR3 has 16 amino acids. The TCR-sequenced patients were three responders to pembrolizumab. To note about this clone: Its antigen remains unidentified.

Study conclusions and caveats: Tumor-resident clones, often absent from pretreatment blood, expanded after pembrolizumab and then contracted.

Using immunoSEQ multiplex PCR, the repertoire was profiled, and TCRdb retains in-frame clones only, with some absent. This table has around 110,000 clones, 65% to 80% appearing once. This sequence originates from an adult with mismatch repair-deficient cancer. The sequenced sample was peripheral blood, obtained roughly 13 months after starting pembrolizumab. The gene calls are TRBV18 and TRBJ2-7; TRBD1 is a possible D gene (9 bases). The DNA of the CDR3 is TGTGCCAGCTCACCAATAGCGGGACAGGGCTCCTACGAGCAGTACTTC. Amino acid sequence: CASSPIAGQGSYEQYF. Complete variable domain (other parts from reference TRBV18 and TRBJ2-7): NAGVMQNPRHLVRRRGQEARLRCSPMKGHSHVYWYRQLPEEGLKFMVYLQKENIIDESGMPKERFSAEFPKEGPSILRIQQVVRGDSAAYFCASSPIAGQGSYEQYFGPGTRLTVT.